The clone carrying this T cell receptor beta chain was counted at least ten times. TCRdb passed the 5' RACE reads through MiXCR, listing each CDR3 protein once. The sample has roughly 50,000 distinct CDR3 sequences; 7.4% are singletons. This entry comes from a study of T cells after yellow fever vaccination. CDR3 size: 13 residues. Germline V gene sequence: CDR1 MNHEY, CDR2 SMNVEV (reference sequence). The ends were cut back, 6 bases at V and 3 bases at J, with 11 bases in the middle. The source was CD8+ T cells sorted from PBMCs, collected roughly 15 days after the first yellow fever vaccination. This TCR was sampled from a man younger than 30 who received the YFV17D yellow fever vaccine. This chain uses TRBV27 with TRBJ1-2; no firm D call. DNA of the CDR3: TGTGCCAGCAGGCGGGGTGGCGACTATGGCTACACCTTC. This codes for CASRRGGDYGYTF.